The sequence of this T cell receptor (beta chain) was determined in a study of blood T cell repertoires in COVID-19. Study as a whole: Samples taken during acute and convalescent COVID-19 were collected in the United States, Italy and Spain. PBMCs, B-cell-depleted T cells, or T cells were the source of the cDNA or gDNA that made up the material.

Deletions cut 8 bases from V and 7 bases from J, with 20 bases between. The CDR3 is 14 residues long. Per the germline V gene, CDR1 is MNHEY and CDR2 is SVGAGI. Per the original data handling: For nucleated cells, counts were estimated from reference gene primer amplification. Profiled with immunoSEQ multiplex PCR; TCRdb holds only in-frame clones, not every one. The DNA gave D and trimming, while V, J and clone size come from that table. The sample consists of 100,000 to 150,000 clones, about 86% of them appearing once. This rearrangement joins TRBV6-5 to TRBJ1-2; possibly TRBD1 for D (5 bases). This receptor was identified in a man older than 75 with active or convalescent COVID-19. The sample was peripheral blood. The CDR3 DNA reads as TGTGCCAGCGGTCTCCCAGGGTCCTTAGTTGGCTACACCTTC. Its translation is CASGLPGSLVGYTF.